The clone carrying this T cell receptor (beta chain) appeared many times. Specified time point: persistent/refractory GD, antithyroid drugs over 5 years with positive TRAb. PBMCs were the source of the RNA used for TCR sequencing. The data belong to a study of regulatory T cells in long-lasting Graves disease. Arm-PCR of CDR3 regions and iRepertoire HTBI primers were used to build TCR beta libraries. TCRdb recomputed calls from the multiplex PCR reads with MiXCR, one row per CDR3 protein. This table has 450,000 or so distinct CDR3 sequences, roughly 22% appearing once. The source is a female donor with Graves disease. Sequenced material: peripheral blood mononuclear cells (PBMCs), taken when the disease was refractory, from a patient treated with antithyroid drugs.

The CDR3 region is CSASRGNGYTF. CDR3 DNA sequence: TGCAGTGCTTCGAGGGGAAACGGCTACACCTTC. V gene TRBV20-1 combines with J gene TRBJ1-2, with a tentative D call TRBD1 (5 bases). V lost 5 bases to trimming and J lost 8 bases, with 12 bases between them. The CDR3 contains 11 residues. Looked up from germline, CDR1 is DFQATT and CDR2 is SNEGSKA (reference sequence).